The present T cell receptor beta chain was sequenced within a study of OX40 agonist ivuxolimab in advanced cancers. Whole-study context: Patients were dosed with the agonistic anti-OX40 (CD134) antibody ivuxolimab.

CDR3 size: 15 residues. V trimming: 6 bases; J trimming: 0 bases; junction bases outside the gene matches: 4. Germline V CDR1 and CDR2: MNHNS, SASEGT. Note on this clone: Antigen: not known.

Study findings and constraints: People who partly responded at 0.1-3.0 mg/kg had some of the least clonal expansion seen. In general, CD8+ T cells held more expanded clones than CD4+ did, on average. CD4+ and CD8+ blood T cells expanded clonally by week 6 at 0.1 to 3.0 mg/kg.

TCRdb's copy holds only in-frame clones and misses some; the assay was immunoSEQ multiplex PCR. The sample contains over 45,000 clones, approximately 86% of which appear only once. The source material was CD4+ or CD8+ T cells sorted from blood, sampled in a trial of the OX40 agonist ivuxolimab. The source of this sequence is an adult with an advanced solid tumor such as melanoma, head and neck, liver or kidney cancer. The chain is built from TRBV6-1 and TRBJ2-2; 7 bases are a match to TRBD1. The chain's CDR3 is CASRTGQPNTGELFF. The CDR3 coding sequence is TGTGCCAGCAGGACGGGACAGCCGAACACCGGGGAGCTGTTTTTT.